This T cell receptor (beta chain) appears in the sequencing data of a study of T-cell memory formation after mild COVID-19. Study-level information: Largely, TCR clusters stayed within a single donor. Study findings and constraints: CD4/CD8 balance held among clones contracting day 15 to 85, and later expanders leaned CD4+.

Constant-segment-primed 5'RACE gave TCR alpha and TCR beta cDNA libraries with sample barcodes and UMIs. From the 5' RACE reads, TCRdb called clonotypes with MiXCR, one entry per CDR3 protein. Altogether hundreds of thousands of distinct CDR3 sequences are present, 19% being singletons, with the ten largest covering around 21%. With regard to this clonotype: Its antigen is currently unknown.

The CDR3 is made up of 12 amino acids. Germline CDR1 SGHVS, CDR2 FQNEAQ. V was clipped by 2 bases and J by 12 bases, with 13 bases between them. This TCR was recovered from a man aged 18 to 29 who had mild COVID-19 (a few samples of this study predate the infection). Cell type and time point are not known. This rearrangement joins TRBV7-8 to TRBJ1-2; no firm D call. Material: PBMCs or a T cell subset sorted from them (not recorded which). The CDR3 DNA reads TGTGCCAGCAGCTTATTAGGAGGGAGCAACACCTTC. Its translation is CASSLLGGSNTF.